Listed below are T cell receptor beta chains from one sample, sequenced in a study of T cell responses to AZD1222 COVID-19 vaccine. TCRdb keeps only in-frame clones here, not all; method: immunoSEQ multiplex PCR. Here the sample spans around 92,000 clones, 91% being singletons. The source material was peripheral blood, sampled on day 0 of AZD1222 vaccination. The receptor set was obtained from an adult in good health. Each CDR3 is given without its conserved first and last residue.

CDR3: ATSDFTSGGSGELF; J: TRBJ2-2; V: TRBV24-1
CDR3: ASSLMGGVRPYNEQF; J: TRBJ2-1; V: TRBV27
CDR3: ASSSRDRGSSPLH; J: TRBJ1-6; V: TRBV5-1
CDR3: ASSSRSGGEETQY; J: TRBJ2-5; V: TRBV9
CDR3: ASSIQDTQY; J: TRBJ2-3; V: TRBV19
CDR3: AWSPWNYGYT; J: TRBJ1-2; V: TRBV30
CDR3: ASSPGGRENYGYT; J: TRBJ1-2; V: TRBV7-9
CDR3: ASSLAGYPGTQY; J: TRBJ2-3; V: TRBV9
CDR3: ASSPTNRGLSYEQY; J: TRBJ2-7; V: TRBV4-1
CDR3: ASSPPSGQGAYGYT; J: TRBJ1-2; V: TRBV3-1/TRBV3-2
CDR3: ASRRDIRNTEAF; J: TRBJ1-1; V: TRBV3-1/TRBV3-2
CDR3: ASSSRTGSSYNEQF; J: TRBJ2-1; V: TRBV3-1/TRBV3-2
CDR3: ASSPSNGRASSDEQY; J: TRBJ2-7; V: TRBV18
CDR3: ASSLVAGGLYEQY; J: TRBJ2-7; V: TRBV7-2
CDR3: ASSLPGPAGSSYEQY; J: TRBJ2-7; V: TRBV5-1
CDR3: ASSQGYGGGSPLH; J: TRBJ1-6; V: TRBV3-1/TRBV3-2
CDR3: ASSVVDRDTTQETQY; J: TRBJ2-5; V: TRBV25-1
CDR3: ASSRPSSYNEQF; J: TRBJ2-1; V: TRBV11-2
CDR3: ASSLMNTGELF; J: TRBJ2-2; V: TRBV7-3
CDR3: ASSLGDRLGATNEKLF; J: TRBJ1-4; V: TRBV7-8
CDR3: ASWTSGRDTYEQY; J: TRBJ2-7; V: TRBV6-5
CDR3: ASSLVQPYGYT; J: TRBJ1-2; V: TRBV12-3/TRBV12-4
CDR3: ASGDGDYSYGYT; J: TRBJ1-2; V: TRBV3-1/TRBV3-2
CDR3: ASSTIRGQHEQY; J: TRBJ2-7; V: TRBV13
CDR3: ATSRRGTGANYGYT; J: TRBJ1-2; V: TRBV15
CDR3: ASRRQILTDTQY; J: TRBJ2-3; V: TRBV19
CDR3: ASSLGSRGNQPQH; J: TRBJ1-5; V: TRBV28
CDR3: AAQGDSNQPQH; J: TRBJ1-5; V: TRBV28
CDR3: ASSWYSNQPQH; J: TRBJ1-5; V: TRBV27